The clone carrying this TCR beta chain has a single count. Its matching antigen is unknown. At one end, the junction sequence differs from germline, possibly due to a read error. TCRdb analysed the reads with MiXCR anew, one entry per CDR3 protein. The table has 20,000 or so distinct CDR3 sequences, approximately 21% seen once; the top ten hold roughly 4%. The data originate from a study of lung T cells in sarcoidosis with Löfgren's syndrome. Looking at the study overall: Sarcoidosis features CD4+ T cell accumulation in bronchoalveolar lavage fluid. The study's findings and limits: TRBV2 was the preferred pairing partner of TRAV12-1, with similar CDR3s. Versus controls, Löfgren's syndrome patients reportedly showed TRAV12-1 and TRBV2 as most expanded. Shared TRAV12-1 and TRBV2 CDR3 motifs were reported across several patients.

The CDR3 contains 12 residues. Germline V CDR1 and CDR2: DFQATT, SNEGSKA (reference sequence). Source material: CD4+ T cells from PBMCs. The TCR originated in a human donor with sarcoidosis (Löfgren's syndrome or another form), or a control subject (not recorded which). This sequence joins TRBV20-1 and TRBJ1-1; 7 bases agree with TRBD1. CDR3 region: CSARQGPTEASF. For the CDR3, the DNA is TGCAGTGCGCGACAGGGACCCACGGAAGCTTCCTTT.